The 26 T cell receptor beta chains reported below all come from one sample, sequenced in a study of cytomegalovirus exposure and HLA in healthy donors. The PCR used 60 Vbeta and 13 Jbeta primers. Method: immunoSEQ multiplex PCR; TCRdb's copy keeps in-frame clones and lacks some. The sample carries 130,000 or so clones, around 80% recorded once. Sequencing used PBMCs. These receptors originate from a woman between 35 and 50 years old in good health and CMV-seronegative.

The CDR3 DNA sequence: TGTGCCAGCAGCCGGGCGTCGGGACAGCCTCTATACGAGCAGTACTTC. It yields the protein CASSRASGQPLYEQYF. This sequence joins TRBV5-8 and TRBJ2-7, with 7 nucleotides matching TRBD1. Germline CDR1 reads SGHTS; CDR2 reads YDEGEE. Unmatched junction bases numbered 14, after V lost 4 bases and J lost 4 bases. The CDR3 length is 16 residues. The full variable domain, with the rest looked up from reference TRBV5-8 and TRBJ2-7, is EAGVTQSPTHLIKTRGQQATLRCSPISGHTSVYWYQQALGLGLQFLLWYDEGEERNRGNFPPRFSGRQFPNYSSELNVNALELEDSALYLCASSRASGQPLYEQYFGPGTRLTVT.

The V and J genes are TRBV28 and TRBJ2-2; 7 bases align to TRBD2. The V gene's germline CDR1 is MDHEN and CDR2 SYDVKM. Trimming took 6 bases from V and 0 from J; bases not matched to a gene: 4. This CDR3 is built from 15 residues. The CDR3 sequence: CASRPLAANTGELFF. The CDR3 nucleotides read TGTGCCAGCAGACCTCTAGCGGCGAACACCGGGGAGCTGTTTTTT.

The chain combines TRBV5-4 with TRBJ1-1; no definite D call. The CDR3 is 15 amino acids. In germline, CDR1 is SGHNT, CDR2 YYREEE (reference sequence). Trimming removed 0 bases from V and 3 bases from J, with 12 bases in between. Here the CDR3 reads CASSLVAGGDTEAFF. The DNA for the CDR3 is TGTGCCAGCAGCTTGGTCGCTGGCGGGGACACTGAAGCTTTCTTT.

The DNA of the CDR3 is TGTGCCAGCAGCTGGATAGCCGGGACAGGGGACTTGGTTGGACAAGAGACCCAGTACTTC. Its protein is CASSWIAGTGDLVGQETQYF. This chain links TRBV7-8 with TRBJ2-5; 10 bases agree with TRBD1. This CDR3 has 20 amino acids. Germline values: CDR1 SGHVS, CDR2 FQNEAQ. Germline trimming cut 4 bases from V and 2 bases from J; bases unmatched to any gene: 19.

The gene calls are TRBV4-2 and TRBJ2-7; 8 bases line up with TRBD1. In germline, CDR1 is LGHNA, CDR2 YNFKEQ. V lost 3 bases and J lost 3; bases outside the gene matches: 1. This CDR3 contains 13 residues. The CDR3 DNA reads as TGTGCCAGCAGCCACAGGGGGCTCTACGAGCAGTACTTC. It is translated as CASSHRGLYEQYF.

The chain is built from TRBV27 and TRBJ2-7; tentative D call: TRBD1 (5 bases). Trimming removed 4 bases from V and 2 bases from J, with 15 bases in between. This CDR3 spans 15 amino acids. Germline-derived CDR1 and CDR2 are MNHEY and SMNVEV (reference sequence). For the CDR3, the DNA is TGTGCCAGCAGTTCCCCCTTGGGGCCCACCTACGAGCAGTACTTC. Residues: CASSSPLGPTYEQYF.

This chain links TRBV28 with TRBJ2-3; 9 bases line up with TRBD1. The CDR3 has 19 amino acids. V shed 2 bases, J shed 2 bases, and the junction held 14 bases outside the gene matches. CDR1 and CDR2 (germline): MDHEN, SYDVKM. This CDR3 is CASSLRGQGGGTHTDTQYF. The CDR3 DNA sequence: TGTGCCAGCAGTTTAAGGGGACAGGGTGGGGGCACACACACAGATACGCAGTATTTT.

This chain uses TRBV28 with TRBJ2-7; maybe TRBD2 (6 bases). Germline V gives CDR1 MDHEN, CDR2 SYDVKM. The CDR3 has 16 amino acids. V was trimmed by 0 bases and J by 5 bases, leaving 17 bases between them. CDR3 bases: TGTGCCAGCAGTTTATGGGGCGGGGCCTCGAACCACGAGCAGTACTTC. It is translated as CASSLWGGASNHEQYF. Supplemented by reference TRBV28 and TRBJ2-7, the full variable domain reads DVKVTQSSRYLVKRTGEKVFLECVQDMDHENMFWYRQDPGLGLRLIYFSYDVKMKEKGDIPEGYSVSREKKERFSLILESASTNQTSMYLCASSLWGGASNHEQYFGPGTRLTVT.

The V call is TRBV4-1, the J call TRBJ2-7, with TRBD2 as a possible D gene (5 bases). CDR1 and CDR2 from the germline V gene are MGHRA and YSYEKL. The length of the CDR3 is 18 residues. V gave up 0 bases and J gave up 0 bases, with 18 bases separating them. In DNA form, the CDR3 reads TGCGCCAGCAGCCAAGATGGCCCGGGTAGCGAGGACTCCTACGAGCAGTACTTC. Translating it yields CASSQDGPGSEDSYEQYF.

The chain uses TRBV7-9 and TRBJ2-1; 11 bases map to TRBD2. Germline V gene data show CDR1 as SEHNR and CDR2 as FQNEAQ (reference sequence). Trimming at V came to 5 bases and at J to 9 bases, leaving 9 bases not matched to a gene. The CDR3 covers 15 residues. This CDR3 is CASSTTSGRYFEQFF. In nucleotides, the CDR3 is TGTGCCAGCAGCACCACTAGCGGGAGATATTTTGAGCAGTTCTTC.

The chain recombines TRBV5-1 with TRBJ1-5; 8 nucleotides line up with TRBD1. The V and J ends lost 4 bases and 6 bases, in that order; junction bases with no gene match: 3. CDR1 is SGHRS, CDR2 YFSETQ, per germline. The CDR3 totals 13 residues. The CDR3 coding sequence is TGCGCCAGCAGCGTGACAGGGGCTCAGCCCCAGCATTTT. This sequence encodes CASSVTGAQPQHF.

The V and J genes are TRBV7-3 and TRBJ1-2; 10 bases are a match to TRBD1. V gave up 5 bases and J gave up 2 bases; unmatched junction bases: 5. This CDR3 has 15 residues. Germline loops: CDR1 SGHTA, CDR2 FQGTGA. CDR3 amino acids: CASSRQGAGNYGYTF. Here the CDR3 DNA reads TGTGCCAGCAGCCGACAGGGGGCGGGAAACTATGGCTACACCTTC.

The chain couples TRBV28 to TRBJ2-7, with 8 bases aligning to TRBD1. CDR3 length: 16 amino acids. Germline trimming cut 3 bases from V and 1 base from J; bases unmatched to any gene: 8. CDR1 MDHEN and CDR2 SYDVKM come from the germline V gene. The CDR3 loop is CASSFRQGRSSYEQYF. Here the CDR3 DNA reads TGTGCCAGCAGTTTCAGACAGGGGCGCTCATCCTACGAGCAGTACTTC.

The chain recombines TRBV15 with TRBJ1-6; D is unclear. Trimming left V 1 base short and J 0 bases short, with 10 bases between. The CDR3 sequence is 17 residues long. From germline, CDR1 is LNHNV and CDR2 YYDKDF (reference sequence). Here the CDR3 reads CATSRVSSSSYNSPLHF. The CDR3, as DNA: TGTGCCACCAGCAGAGTTAGTTCGAGCTCCTATAATTCACCCCTCCACTTT.

The chain recombines TRBV4-1 with TRBJ2-5; 9 nucleotides agree with TRBD2. V trimming: 0 bases; J trimming: 7 bases; junction bases outside the gene matches: 21. CDR3 length: 20 amino acids. CDR1 and CDR2 (germline): MGHRA, YSYEKL. The CDR3 DNA is TGCGCCAGCAGCCAAGAAAAGGGTAGAGGGGCGGGAGGGCCCTTGTGGACCCAGTACTTC. It translates to CASSQEKGRGAGGPLWTQYF.

V gene TRBV2 combines with J gene TRBJ2-7; TRBD2 matches 9 bases. The CDR3 spans 15 residues. V lost 3 bases to trimming and J lost 2 bases; unmatched junction nucleotides: 5. CDR1 is SNHLY, CDR2 FYNNEI, per germline. This chain's CDR3 is CASSDALAGPYEQYF. The CDR3 nucleotides are TGTGCCAGCAGTGATGCCCTAGCGGGGCCCTACGAGCAGTACTTC.

The table lists this clone with a few counts. The V call is TRBV30, the J call TRBJ1-5, with D unresolved. CDR1 is GTSNPN, CDR2 SVGIG, per germline (reference sequence). Deletions cut 2 bases from V and 7 bases from J, with 9 bases between. This CDR3 is built from 12 residues. DNA of the CDR3: TGTGCCTGGAGTTCACTCGGGCAGCCCCAGCATTTT. Protein sequence: CAWSSLGQPQHF. The variable domain in full, completed from reference TRBV30 and TRBJ1-5, reads SQTIHQWPATLVQPVGSPLSLECTVEGTSNPNLYWYRQAAGRGLQLLFYSVGIGQISSEVPQNLSASRPQDRQFILSSKKLLLSDSGFYLCAWSSLGQPQHFGDGTRLSIL.

In DNA form, the CDR3 reads TGTGCCACCCTTTTCGAAAACATTCAGTACTTC. Protein: CATLFENIQYF. V gene TRBV28 combines with J gene TRBJ2-4; the D is unclear. Per germline, CDR1 MDHEN and CDR2 SYDVKM. The CDR3 covers 11 residues. Deletions cut 10 bases from V and 5 bases from J, with 9 bases between.

The count of this clone is one. The chain joins TRBV29-1 to TRBJ1-3, with D uncertain. With 4 bases removed from V and 0 bases from J, the gap between germline ends came to 10 bases. The CDR3 is made up of 14 amino acids. From germline, CDR1 is SQVTM and CDR2 ANQGSEA. CDR3 protein: CSVVYSGSGNTIYF. CDR3 DNA sequence: TGCAGCGTTGTTTACTCGGGCTCTGGAAACACCATATATTTT.

This chain uses TRBV28 with TRBJ2-5; perhaps TRBD1 as D (6 bases). The assigned J gene may be wrong: the sequence end matches TRBJ2-7 better. The CDR3 consists of 13 residues. CDR1 is MDHEN and CDR2 is SYDVKM in the germline V gene. The DNA for the CDR3 is TGTGCCAGCAGTTTACCACAGGGCTACGAGCAGTACTTC. This sequence encodes CASSLPQGYEQYF.

V and J are TRBV6-5 and TRBJ2-2; D gene uncertain. The germline V and J ends were trimmed by 4 bases and 4 bases, with 10 bases remaining between them. CDR3 length equals 14 residues. CDR1 is MNHEY, CDR2 SVGAGI, per germline. The CDR3 reads CASSLRITTGELFF. The CDR3 DNA follows: TGTGCCAGCAGTTTGAGGATAACCACCGGGGAGCTGTTTTTT.

The chain employs TRBV30 and TRBJ2-1, with 8 nucleotides matching TRBD2. This CDR3 is 11 amino acids long. CDR1 and CDR2 (germline): GTSNPN, SVGIG (reference sequence). V lost 4 bases, J lost 15 bases, and 8 bases stayed unmatched. Here the CDR3 DNA reads TGTGCCTGGAACCAAGCGGGAGCGGGGTTCTTC. Amino acids: CAWNQAGAGFF.

The CDR3 DNA reads TGCGCCAGCAGCCATGAACTTAACACGGGACTAGCCTCTCAAAGTCAGCAGTTCTTC. It encodes CASSHELNTGLASQSQQFF. The chain is built from TRBV4-3 and TRBJ2-1; TRBD2 agrees at 9 bases. V lost 3 bases, J lost 11 bases, and 23 bases stayed unmatched. Germline V gene sequence: CDR1 LGHNA, CDR2 YSLEER. The CDR3 sequence is 19 residues long.

The chain has TRBV5-4 and TRBJ2-2; D may be TRBD1 (7 bases). V lost 3 bases, J lost 5 bases, and 11 bases lay in between. Germline CDR1 is SGHNT and CDR2 is YYREEE (reference sequence). The CDR3 totals 14 residues. The CDR3 here is CASSSTGRTGELFF. Here the CDR3 DNA reads TGTGCCAGCAGCTCGACAGGGAGGACCGGGGAGCTGTTTTTT.

CDR3: CASSPGQGVYGYTF. CDR3 nucleotide sequence: TGTGCCAGCAGCCCCGGACAGGGCGTCTATGGCTACACCTTC. The chain joins TRBV7-9 to TRBJ1-2; 8 bases agree with TRBD1. Germline lookup yields CDR1 SEHNR and CDR2 FQNEAQ (reference sequence). The CDR3 extends over 14 amino acids. J gave up 4 bases and V 5 bases, and 6 bases lay outside the gene matches.

The chain carries TRBV6-1 and TRBJ2-7; D not certain. The CDR3 runs 14 residues. From germline, CDR1 is MNHNS and CDR2 SASEGT. V lost 2 bases and J 0 bases, leaving 8 bases between the germline ends. The DNA for the CDR3 is TGTGCCAGCAGTGAATTACTAAACTCCTACGAGCAGTACTTC. This encodes CASSELLNSYEQYF.